This T cell receptor (beta chain) was observed in a study of naive CD8 T cells in extremely preterm neonates. Whole-study results and caveats: Preterm infants showed shorter CDR3s, fewer N additions and less trimming than older groups.

This clone was counted once. Its antigen remains unknown. Germline values: CDR1 SGHTA, CDR2 FQGTGA. Trimming cost V 4 bases and J 3 bases, with 6 bases left between them. This CDR3 region has 13 residues. Preterm samples came from extremely preterm deliveries at roughly 21-28 weeks. The table came from immunoSEQ multiplex PCR; TCRdb's copy has only in-frame clones and leaves some out. The table records more than 20,000 clones, 70% to 90% of them present only once. Sequenced input: naive CD8+ T cells from cord blood. This sequence was found in a boy who was born preterm. The gene calls are TRBV7-3 and TRBJ2-2; D may be TRBD1 (5 bases). CDR3 nucleotide sequence: TGTGCCAGCAGCTGGGGCCACACCGGGGAGCTGTTTTTT. This sequence encodes CASSWGHTGELFF. The full variable domain, with the rest looked up from reference TRBV7-3 and TRBJ2-2, is GAGVSQTPSNKVTEKGKYVELRCDPISGHTALYWYRQSLGQGPEFLIYFQGTGAADDSGLPNDRFFAVRPEGSVSTLKIQRTERGDSAVYLCASSWGHTGELFFGEGSRLTVL.